The 3 T cell receptor beta chains below were found in one sample sequenced in a study of T cells in women clearing cervical HPV infection. Produced via immunoSEQ multiplex PCR; TCRdb's table is partial and in-frame only. The data show tens of thousands of clones, and the top ten clones hold about 1.5%. The specimen sequenced was blood buffy coat. The receptors were sampled from a woman aged 18 to 69 with a cervical HPV16 infection that either progressed to CIN3+ or cleared (not recorded which).

In the case of this clone: Read coverage stops 3 residues before the CDR3 terminus; the germline J gene supplies the remainder. J is TRBJ2-7 and V is TRBV19; 14 nucleotides match TRBD2. V lost 3 bases to trimming and J lost 5 bases; unmatched junction nucleotides: 3. The CDR3 sequence is 15 residues long. Germline V gene lookup returns CDR1 LNHDA and CDR2 SQIVND (reference sequence). CDR3 DNA (partial): TGTGCCAGTAGTATCGGGACTAGCGGGAGTAACGAG. Its protein product is CASSIGTSGSNE. The full-length CDR3 reads as CASSIGTSGSNEQYF. Variable domain in full (rest from reference TRBV19 and TRBJ2-7): DGGITQSPKYLFRKEGQNVTLSCEQNLNHDAMYWYRQDPGQGLRLIYYSQIVNDFQKGDIAEGYSVSREKKESFPLTVTSAQKNPTAFYLCASSIGTSGSNEQYFGPGTRLTVT.

A note on this clone: The sequence runs out 3 residues before the end of the CDR3; the remainder is reconstructed from the germline J gene. The chain combines TRBV30 with TRBJ2-3; D might be TRBD1 (6 bases). Germline assignment: CDR1 GTSNPN and CDR2 SVGIG (reference sequence). The CDR3 is 13 amino acids. The DNA read from the CDR3 is TGTGCCTGGAGTAGCGGACAGATTCAGCCG. It translates to CAWSSGQIQP. The full CDR3 protein is CAWSSGQIQPQYF.

On this clone itself: The read finishes 3 residues shy of the CDR3 end, and the germline J gene is used to complete it. V gene TRBV19 combines with J gene TRBJ2-2, with 9 bases identical to TRBD2. The germline V gene has CDR1 LNHDA and CDR2 SQIVND (reference sequence). This CDR3 comprises 17 residues. The CDR3 here is CASSTAGGPHGANVLFF. CDR3 bases read: TGTGCCAGTAGTACGGCGGGGGGGCCCCATGGGGCCAACGTG.